This T cell receptor beta chain was captured by sequencing in a study of Tregs in tolerant kidney transplant recipients. The CDR3 consists of 17 residues. Data came from immunoSEQ multiplex PCR; TCRdb stores just in-frame clones and leaves some out. The sample records tens of thousands of clones, about 83% being singletons. V usage is TRBV21-1 and J usage is TRBJ2-7. TRBV21-1 is a documented pseudogene. The sequencing sample was made of CD4+ T cells from blood. The receptor was isolated from a human donor in good health. The CDR3 DNA follows: TGTGCCAGCAGCCCATCCGGGACCGACACTGTTTCCTACGAGCAGTACTTC. This encodes CASSPSGTDTVSYEQYF.